This T cell receptor beta chain was captured by sequencing in a study of cytomegalovirus exposure and HLA in healthy donors. 13 Jbeta primers and 60 Vbeta primers were used for the PCR. The method was immunoSEQ multiplex PCR; TCRdb's version includes in-frame clones alone and lacks a portion of them. The sample has around 100,000 clones; roughly four fifths are singletons. Concerning this clone: Its specificity is unknown.

Overall study findings and caveats: Across all donors, roughly uniform sequencing depth was an assumption of the presence/absence analyses. In the analysis, some V segments, TRBV6-2 and TRBV6-3 included, were excluded as indistinguishable. Analysis performed later showed TCR beta chains linked to HLA being more clonally expanded than equally common others. Listed as cytomegalovirus-associated were 164 TCR beta chains.

This CDR3 spans 14 amino acids. V was clipped by 4 bases and J by 4 bases, with 14 bases between them. In germline, CDR1 is SGHRS, CDR2 YFSETQ. The sequence was collected from a man aged 30 to 39 in good health and CMV-seropositive. The sample consisted of PBMCs. V is TRBV5-1 and J is TRBJ1-2, with D perhaps TRBD1 (5 bases). As DNA, the CDR3 is TGCGCCAGCAGCCCGGAGGGGCCAGCCTATGGCTACACCTTC. Its translation is CASSPEGPAYGYTF.